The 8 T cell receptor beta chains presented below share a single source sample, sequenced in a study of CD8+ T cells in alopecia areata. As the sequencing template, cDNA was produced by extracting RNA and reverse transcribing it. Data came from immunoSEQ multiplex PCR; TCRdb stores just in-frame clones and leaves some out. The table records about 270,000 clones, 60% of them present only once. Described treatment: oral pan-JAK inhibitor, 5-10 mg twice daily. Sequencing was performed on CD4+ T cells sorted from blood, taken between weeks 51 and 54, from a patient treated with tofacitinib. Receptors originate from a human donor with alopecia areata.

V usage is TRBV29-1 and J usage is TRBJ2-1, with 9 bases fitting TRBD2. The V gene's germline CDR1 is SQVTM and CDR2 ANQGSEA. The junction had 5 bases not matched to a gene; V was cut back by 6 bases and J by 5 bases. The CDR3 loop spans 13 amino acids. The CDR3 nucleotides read TGCAGCGTAACGGGACTAGCTGACAATGAGCAGTTCTTC. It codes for CSVTGLADNEQFF.

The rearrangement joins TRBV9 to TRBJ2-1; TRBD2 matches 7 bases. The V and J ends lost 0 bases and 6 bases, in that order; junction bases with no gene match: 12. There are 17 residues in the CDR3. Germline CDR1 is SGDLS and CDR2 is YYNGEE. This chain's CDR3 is CASSVEAGIGLVNEQFF. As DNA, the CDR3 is TGTGCCAGCAGCGTAGAGGCAGGGATAGGACTAGTCAATGAGCAGTTCTTC.

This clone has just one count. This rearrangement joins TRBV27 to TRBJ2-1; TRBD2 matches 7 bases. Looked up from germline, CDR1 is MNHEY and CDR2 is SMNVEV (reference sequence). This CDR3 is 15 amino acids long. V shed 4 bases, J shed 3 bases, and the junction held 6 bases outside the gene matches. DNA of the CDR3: TGTGCCAGCAGTTGGGACTACACCTACTACAATGAGCAGTTCTTC. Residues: CASSWDYTYYNEQFF.

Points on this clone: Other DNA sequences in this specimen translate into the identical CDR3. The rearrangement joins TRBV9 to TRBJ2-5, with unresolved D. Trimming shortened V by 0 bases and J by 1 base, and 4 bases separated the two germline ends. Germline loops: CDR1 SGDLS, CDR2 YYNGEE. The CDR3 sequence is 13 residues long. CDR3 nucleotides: TGTGCCAGCAGCGTAGGACTCCAAGAGACCCAGTACTTC. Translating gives CASSVGLQETQYF.

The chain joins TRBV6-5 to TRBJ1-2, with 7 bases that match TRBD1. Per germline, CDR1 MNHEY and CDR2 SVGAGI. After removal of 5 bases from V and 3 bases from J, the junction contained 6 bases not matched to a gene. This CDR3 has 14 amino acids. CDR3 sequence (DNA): TGTGCCAGCAGTCCCGGGGACAGCTACTATGGCTACACCTTC. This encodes CASSPGDSYYGYTF.

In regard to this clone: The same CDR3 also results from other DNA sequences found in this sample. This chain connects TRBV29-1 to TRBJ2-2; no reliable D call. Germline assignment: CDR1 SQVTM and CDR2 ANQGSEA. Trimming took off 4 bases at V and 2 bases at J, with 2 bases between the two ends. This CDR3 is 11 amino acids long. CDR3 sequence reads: CSVVNTGELFF. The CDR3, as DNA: TGCAGCGTTGTCAACACCGGGGAGCTGTTTTTT.

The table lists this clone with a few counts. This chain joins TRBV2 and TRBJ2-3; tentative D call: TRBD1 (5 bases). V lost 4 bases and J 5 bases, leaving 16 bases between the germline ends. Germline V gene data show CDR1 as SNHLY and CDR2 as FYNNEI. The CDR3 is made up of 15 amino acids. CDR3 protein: CASSVGQGREDTQYF. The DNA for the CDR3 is TGTGCCAGCAGTGTTGGGCAGGGAAGAGAAGATACGCAGTATTTT.

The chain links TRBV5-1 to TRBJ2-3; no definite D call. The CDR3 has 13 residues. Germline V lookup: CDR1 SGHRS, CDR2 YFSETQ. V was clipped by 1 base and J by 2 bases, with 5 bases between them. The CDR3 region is CASSLRDTDTQYF. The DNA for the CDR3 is TGCGCCAGCAGCTTGAGGGACACAGATACGCAGTATTTT. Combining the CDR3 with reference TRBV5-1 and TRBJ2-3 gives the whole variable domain KAGVTQTPRYLIKTRGQQVTLSCSPISGHRSVSWYQQTPGQGLQFLFEYFSETQRNKGNFPGRFSGRQFSNSRSEMNVSTLELGDSALYLCASSLRDTDTQYFGPGTRLTVL.